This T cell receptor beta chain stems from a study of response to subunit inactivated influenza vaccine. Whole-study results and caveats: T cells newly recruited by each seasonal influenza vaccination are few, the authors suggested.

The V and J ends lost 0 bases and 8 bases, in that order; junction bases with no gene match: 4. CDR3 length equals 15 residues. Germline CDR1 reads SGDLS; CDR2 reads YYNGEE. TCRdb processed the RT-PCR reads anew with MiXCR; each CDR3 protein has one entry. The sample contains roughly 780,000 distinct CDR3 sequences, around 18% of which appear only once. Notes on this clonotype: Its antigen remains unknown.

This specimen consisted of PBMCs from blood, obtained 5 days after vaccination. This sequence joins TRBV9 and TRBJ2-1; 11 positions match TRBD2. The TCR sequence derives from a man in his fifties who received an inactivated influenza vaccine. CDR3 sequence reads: CASSVDSGRADEQFF. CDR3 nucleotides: TGTGCCAGCAGCGTAGATAGCGGGAGGGCAGATGAGCAGTTCTTC.